Each of the 28 T cell receptor beta chains below was sequenced from the same sample in a study of cytomegalovirus exposure and HLA in healthy donors. PCR primers comprised 60 Vbeta and 13 Jbeta primers. The protocol was immunoSEQ multiplex PCR, while the TCRdb copy is restricted to in-frame clones and leaves out a portion. The sample has about 140,000 clones, approximately 80% seen once. The specimen was PBMCs. These receptors all come from a man in his forties in good health and CMV-seronegative.

J is TRBJ2-3 and V is TRBV10-3; 7 nucleotides line up with TRBD1. This CDR3 contains 15 residues. CDR1 is ENHRY, CDR2 SYGVKD, per germline. The CDR3 region has the DNA TGTGCTTCATCGGGCCGGGACAGTAGCACAGATACGCAGTATTTT. Protein product: CASSGRDSSTDTQYF.

This chain connects TRBV6-1 to TRBJ2-2; no clear D gene. Trimming removed 2 bases at V and 0 bases at J, with 10 bases between. CDR1 is MNHNS and CDR2 is SASEGT in the germline V gene. The CDR3 is made up of 16 amino acids. DNA for the CDR3: TGTGCCAGCAGTGAATCGAGACAAACGAACACCGGGGAGCTGTTTTTT. It is translated as CASSESRQTNTGELFF.

DNA for the CDR3: TGCGCCAGCAGCCAACCGACTAGCGGGGGGGATACGCAGTATTTT. Translating it yields CASSQPTSGGDTQYF. The chain combines TRBV4-1 with TRBJ2-3, with TRBD2 identical over 13 bases. Germline V CDR1 and CDR2: MGHRA, YSYEKL. The CDR3 totals 15 residues. The V gene end was trimmed by 2 bases and the J gene end by 6 bases; junction bases not matched to a gene: 2.

V gene TRBV18 combines with J gene TRBJ2-3; 11 bases fit TRBD2. The germline gives CDR1 KGHSH, CDR2 LQKENI. J gave up 5 bases and V 0 bases, and 4 bases lay outside the gene matches. This CDR3 comprises 16 residues. The CDR3 loop reads CASSPPTSGVRDTQYF. CDR3 sequence (DNA): TGTGCCAGCTCACCACCGACTAGCGGGGTGAGAGATACGCAGTATTTT.

This chain connects TRBV11-2 to TRBJ2-1, with a possible D match to TRBD2 (5 bases). The V gene lost 4 bases and the J gene lost 8 bases, with 18 bases spanning the gap. This CDR3 region has 15 residues. Germline V gives CDR1 SGHAT, CDR2 FQNNGV. In DNA form, the CDR3 reads TGTGCCAGCAGCTCACCCCCCGGGGTGGGAGATGAGCAGTTCTTC. This encodes CASSSPPGVGDEQFF.

The genes are TRBV11-2 and TRBJ2-3; possible D gene TRBD2, 5 bases. The CDR3 sequence is 14 residues long. Trimming cost V 3 bases and J 4 bases, with 11 bases left between them. Per germline, CDR1 SGHAT and CDR2 FQNNGV. The DNA for the CDR3 is TGTGCCAGCAGCTTCGCGGGCCTCCCAGATACGCAGTATTTT. Amino acids: CASSFAGLPDTQYF.

The chain joins TRBV5-1 to TRBJ1-1, with 9 bases matching TRBD1. From germline, CDR1 is SGHRS and CDR2 YFSETQ. This CDR3 spans 17 amino acids. V trimming: 4 bases; J trimming: 0 bases; junction bases outside the gene matches: 10. The CDR3 region is CASSPGQGVGMNTEAFF. CDR3 DNA: TGCGCCAGCAGCCCGGGACAGGGCGTGGGGATGAACACTGAAGCTTTCTTT.

The chain employs TRBV12-5 and TRBJ1-1; 7 bases map to TRBD1. The germline CDR1 and CDR2 sequences are LGHNT and FRNRAP. V trimming: 5 bases; J trimming: 3 bases; junction bases outside the gene matches: 3. CDR3 length: 13 amino acids. CDR3 loop: CASGTGTDTEAFF. The CDR3 nucleotides are TGTGCTAGTGGTACTGGGACAGACACTGAAGCTTTCTTT.

Details on this clone: One junction end does not reproduce the germline sequence, and a read error may be involved. Other nucleotide sequences in the sample specify the same CDR3. The chain joins TRBV13 to TRBJ2-7; unclear D gene. The CDR3 is 12 residues long. In germline, CDR1 is PRHDT, CDR2 FYEKMQ (reference sequence). CDR3 sequence: CASSRSSYEQYF. Here the CDR3 DNA reads TGCGCCAGCAGCCGGAGCTCCTACGAGCAGTACTTC.

The V call is TRBV5-4, the J call TRBJ1-6, with 8 positions matching TRBD1. Germline lookup yields CDR1 SGHNT and CDR2 YYREEE (reference sequence). Losses at the gene ends were 3 bases for V and 10 bases for J; bases not matched to a gene: 6. The CDR3 spans 14 residues. This CDR3 is CASSSQGEESPLHF. CDR3 coding DNA: TGTGCCAGCAGCTCACAGGGGGAGGAATCACCCCTCCACTTT. Filled out from reference TRBV5-4 and TRBJ1-6, the complete variable domain reads ETGVTQSPTHLIKTRGQQVTLRCSSQSGHNTVSWYQQALGQGPQFIFQYYREEENGRGNFPPRFSGLQFPNYSSELNVNALELDDSALYLCASSSQGEESPLHFGNGTRLTVT.

For the CDR3, the DNA is TGTGCCGCCAGACAGGGCAGCAATCAGCCCCAGCATTTT. Translating it yields CAARQGSNQPQHF. V is TRBV30 and J is TRBJ1-5, with TRBD1 matching 7 bases. The CDR3 is 13 amino acids. V was clipped by 8 bases and J by 1 base; unmatched bases: 5. The germline V gene encodes CDR1 GTSNPN and CDR2 SVGIG (reference sequence).

The chain is built from TRBV7-8 and TRBJ2-5; 9 bases are shared with TRBD1. V lost 5 bases, J lost 1 base, and 5 bases stayed unmatched. The germline gives CDR1 SGHVS, CDR2 FQNEAQ. CDR3 length equals 15 residues. The chain's CDR3 is CASSGYRGLQETQYF. The CDR3 DNA is TGTGCCAGCAGCGGATACAGGGGGCTCCAAGAGACCCAGTACTTC.

V and J are TRBV19 and TRBJ2-7; TRBD1 matches at 9 bases. The CDR3 covers 16 residues. Germline loops: CDR1 LNHDA, CDR2 SQIVND (reference sequence). V lost 5 bases to trimming and J lost 2 bases; unmatched junction nucleotides: 10. The CDR3 region has the DNA TGTGCCAGTAGTCGGGACAGGGATATGGCACCCTACGAGCAGTACTTC. Its protein is CASSRDRDMAPYEQYF.

This clone occurred a few times. The rearrangement links TRBV28 to TRBJ2-1, with a tentative D call TRBD1 (6 bases). V was pared by 2 bases and J by 0 bases, with 8 bases between. CDR3 length: 15 amino acids. Germline CDR1 MDHEN, CDR2 SYDVKM. This CDR3 is CASSLRGSSYNEQFF. The CDR3 DNA reads as TGTGCCAGCAGTTTAAGGGGGAGCTCCTACAATGAGCAGTTCTTC.

V usage is TRBV4-1 and J usage is TRBJ2-4; 7 bases are shared with TRBD1. The CDR3 consists of 12 residues. From germline, CDR1 is MGHRA and CDR2 YSYEKL. The junction had 4 bases not matched to a gene; V was cut back by 2 bases and J by 12 bases. CDR3 bases: TGCGCCAGCAGCCAAACAGGGGACAGTCAGTACTTC. Its translation: CASSQTGDSQYF.

The genes are TRBV27 and TRBJ2-1, with 7 nucleotides matching TRBD2. V was pared by 8 bases and J by 14 bases, with 15 bases of the junction left unmatched. The CDR3 is 13 residues long. The germline CDR1 and CDR2 sequences are MNHEY and SMNVEV (reference sequence). Here the CDR3 reads CASGSYSGGREFF. In DNA form, the CDR3 reads TGTGCCAGCGGTTCATATAGCGGAGGGAGGGAGTTCTTC.

The chain has TRBV7-9 and TRBJ1-5; TRBD1 aligns across 10 bases. V dropped 3 bases and J dropped 7; count of bases not matched to a gene: 6. CDR1 is SEHNR and CDR2 is FQNEAQ in the germline V gene (reference sequence). This CDR3 region has 15 residues. The CDR3 loop is CASSLDRGVGQPQHF. CDR3 nucleotides: TGTGCCAGCAGCTTGGACAGGGGGGTTGGCCAGCCCCAGCATTTT.

The genes are TRBV5-1 and TRBJ2-5, with 8 bases that match TRBD2. The length of the CDR3 is 16 residues. Trimming removed 4 bases from V and 2 bases from J; junction bases left unmatched: 10. Germline CDR1 SGHRS, CDR2 YFSETQ. The CDR3 spells CASSPLPTSGQETQYF. The CDR3 region has the DNA TGCGCCAGCAGCCCCCTGCCTACTAGCGGACAAGAGACCCAGTACTTC.

The genes are TRBV7-9 and TRBJ2-7; D gene ambiguous. V was shortened by 4 bases and J by 4 bases, with 14 bases between the two germline ends. The CDR3 totals 14 residues. Germline assignment: CDR1 SEHNR and CDR2 FQNEAQ (reference sequence). The CDR3 DNA follows: TGTGCCAGCAGCTCGGCTCCCGTCGGGTACGAGCAGTACTTC. Translation gives CASSSAPVGYEQYF.

This rearrangement joins TRBV27 to TRBJ2-1, with D perhaps matching TRBD2 (6 bases). The V end was cut by 7 bases, the J end by 6 bases, with 19 bases between. The length of the CDR3 is 15 residues. Germline-derived CDR1 and CDR2 are MNHEY and SMNVEV (reference sequence). CDR3 sequence (DNA): TGTGCCAGCACCCCTTTCCCTCTAGCGCGCAATGAGCAGTTCTTC. As protein: CASTPFPLARNEQFF.

The chain couples TRBV7-8 to TRBJ2-7, with 9 bases lining up with TRBD2. There are 16 residues in the CDR3. Germline assignment: CDR1 SGHVS and CDR2 FQNEAQ. The trim removed 5 bases at V and 1 base at J, leaving 9 bases unmatched. The CDR3, as DNA: TGTGCCAGCAGCCCCTTCGCGGGGGGGTCGTCCTACGAGCAGTACTTC. It encodes CASSPFAGGSSYEQYF.

The chain is built from TRBV2 and TRBJ2-5, with D unresolved. CDR3 length: 14 residues. Trimming cost V 7 bases and J 5 bases, with 17 bases left between them. Germline V CDR1 and CDR2: SNHLY, FYNNEI. The chain's CDR3 is CASTSTLLRETQYF. The CDR3 bases are TGTGCCAGCACTTCCACTCTCCTGAGGGAGACCCAGTACTTC.

CDR3 in amino acids: CASSGREGVSGNTIYF. As DNA, the CDR3 is TGTGCCAGCAGTGGACGCGAGGGGGTCTCTGGAAACACCATATATTTT. V gene TRBV6-1 combines with J gene TRBJ1-3; D might be TRBD1 (6 bases). Trimming stripped 4 bases from V and 0 bases from J, with 13 bases between. From germline, CDR1 is MNHNS and CDR2 SASEGT. The CDR3 has 16 residues.

This clone was seen a single time. Different DNA sequences within this sample yield the same CDR3. The gene calls are TRBV19 and TRBJ2-5; weak D call: TRBD1 (5 bases). The CDR3 length is 13 residues. Per the germline V gene, CDR1 is LNHDA and CDR2 is SQIVND (reference sequence). Deletions cut 2 bases from V and 2 bases from J, with 6 bases between. The CDR3 loop reads CASSIRQQETQYF. CDR3 sequence (DNA): TGTGCCAGTAGTATACGACAGCAAGAGACCCAGTACTTC.

The chain couples TRBV5-1 to TRBJ2-1; a weak D match, TRBD2 (5 bases). The CDR3 runs to 15 residues. Germline CDR1 reads SGHRS; CDR2 reads YFSETQ. Trimming shortened V by 0 bases and J by 8 bases, and 15 bases separated the two germline ends. The CDR3 nucleotides are TGCGCCAGCAGCTTGGCTAGCAGTATCGATCATGAGCAGTTCTTC. It yields the protein CASSLASSIDHEQFF.

The chain uses TRBV13 and TRBJ2-2; 7 bases map to TRBD2. Unmatched junction bases numbered 3, after V lost 6 bases and J lost 2 bases. The CDR3 spans 14 residues. Germline CDR1 and CDR2: PRHDT and FYEKMQ (reference sequence). The DNA of the CDR3 is TGTGCCAGCAGGGGGGGGATAAACACCGGGGAGCTGTTTTTT. It specifies CASRGGINTGELFF.

This chain uses TRBV11-2 with TRBJ2-1; 7 nucleotides line up with TRBD1. The CDR3 runs 15 residues. With V trimmed by 3 bases and J by 6 bases, 8 bases remained unmatched. CDR1 is SGHAT and CDR2 is FQNNGV in the germline V gene. The CDR3 is CASSLNQGERNEQFF. The CDR3, as DNA: TGTGCCAGCAGCTTGAACCAGGGGGAGCGCAATGAGCAGTTCTTC. Combining the CDR3 with reference TRBV11-2 and TRBJ2-1 gives the whole variable domain EAGVAQSPRYKIIEKRQSVAFWCNPISGHATLYWYQQILGQGPKLLIQFQNNGVVDDSQLPKDRFSAERLKGVDSTLKIQPAKLEDSAVYLCASSLNQGERNEQFFGPGTRLTVL.

This clone was seen only once. The chain joins TRBV5-1 to TRBJ2-3, with 9 bases that match TRBD2. The CDR3 is 16 residues long. The J segment lost 1 base and the V segment lost 4 bases, leaving 7 bases of the junction unmatched. Germline V gene lookup returns CDR1 SGHRS and CDR2 YFSETQ. In nucleotides, the CDR3 is TGCGCCAGCAGCCGCGCGGGGGGGCCGGGCACAGATACGCAGTATTTT. It encodes CASSRAGGPGTDTQYF.